The 26 T cell receptor beta chains below all came from one sample that was sequenced in a study of blood T cell repertoires in COVID-19. Sequencing used immunoSEQ multiplex PCR; TCRdb keeps in-frame clones, though not all of them. The sample carries 70,000 to 100,000 clones, nearly 90% recorded once. Source material: peripheral blood. These receptors were taken from a woman older than 75 with active or convalescent COVID-19.

The chain uses TRBV29-1 and TRBJ1-1; the D is unclear. The V gene lost 2 bases and the J gene lost 0 bases, with 7 bases spanning the gap. CDR3 length: 13 amino acids. CDR1 and CDR2 from the germline V gene are SQVTM and ANQGSEA. CDR3 in amino acids: CSVELQMNTEAFF. CDR3 DNA: TGCAGCGTTGAATTACAGATGAACACTGAAGCTTTCTTT.

The J gene is TRBJ2-7, the V gene TRBV11-2; D is perhaps TRBD1 (5 bases). The CDR3 runs 14 residues. Germline V gives CDR1 SGHAT, CDR2 FQNNGV. Trimming took 1 base from V and 6 from J, leaving 13 bases between them. CDR3 in amino acids: CASSLVPGSIEQYF. Written as DNA, the CDR3 is TGTGCCAGCAGCTTAGTTCCAGGGTCAATCGAGCAGTACTTC.

This sequence joins TRBV9 and TRBJ1-5; D unclear. The CDR3 has 15 amino acids. CDR1 SGDLS and CDR2 YYNGEE come from the germline V gene. Trimming left V 0 bases short and J 0 bases short, with 7 bases between. CDR3 nucleotides: TGTGCCAGCAGCGTAGGAGGGAATAGCAATCAGCCCCAGCATTTT. Protein sequence: CASSVGGNSNQPQHF.

The chain is built from TRBV7-2 and TRBJ2-5; TRBD1 agrees at 7 bases. Trimming at V came to 3 bases and at J to 4 bases, leaving 8 bases not matched to a gene. CDR1 is SGHTA, CDR2 FQGNSA, per germline. The length of the CDR3 is 15 residues. This chain's CDR3 is CASSLDTKGAETQYF. The CDR3 DNA sequence: TGTGCCAGCAGCTTGGACACTAAGGGGGCAGAGACCCAGTACTTC.

The V call is TRBV6-2 or TRBV6-3, the J call TRBJ2-7, with TRBD2 identical over 8 bases. Trimming cost V 7 bases and J 5 bases; bases outside gene matches: 34. The germline V gene has CDR1 MNHEY and CDR2 SVGEGT. The CDR3 has 22 residues. The CDR3 DNA reads as TGTGCCAGCATCCCCGTGTTCCTACCCCGTCGTCTGCGGGAGGTGGCGTTCAACGAGCAGTACTTC. Translation gives CASIPVFLPRRLREVAFNEQYF.

The chain is built from TRBV19 and TRBJ1-1; D possibly corresponds to TRBD1 (6 bases). The CDR3 contains 13 residues. Germline loops: CDR1 LNHDA, CDR2 SQIVND (reference sequence). V was cut by 4 bases and J by 4 bases, with 10 bases left in between. Here the CDR3 DNA reads TGTGCCAGTAGTACATCAGGGGCCACTGAAGCTTTCTTT. Translation: CASSTSGATEAFF.

The J gene is TRBJ2-3, the V gene TRBV10-1; D gene unclear. The CDR3 consists of 14 residues. The V and J ends lost 5 bases and 3 bases respectively, with 12 bases between them. Germline V gives CDR1 WNHNN, CDR2 SYGVQD (reference sequence). This CDR3 is CASSPKASTDTQYF. The CDR3 nucleotides are TGCGCCAGCAGTCCAAAGGCTAGTACAGATACGCAGTATTTT.

The chain links TRBV5-1 to TRBJ2-3, with TRBD1 matching 9 bases. The germline CDR1 and CDR2 sequences are SGHRS and YFSETQ. This CDR3 has 16 amino acids. Trimming at V came to 4 bases and at J to 5 bases, leaving 11 bases not matched to a gene. The CDR3 coding sequence is TGCGCCAGCAGCCTAACAGGGGGCCCTACAAGAGATACGCAGTATTTT. The encoded protein is CASSLTGGPTRDTQYF.

J is TRBJ2-5 and V is TRBV6-1, with a possible D match to TRBD2 (6 bases). V dropped 2 bases and J dropped 5 bases, with 9 bases sitting between them. Germline CDR1 and CDR2: MNHNS and SASEGT. This CDR3 comprises 13 residues. As DNA, the CDR3 is TGTGCCAGCAGTGAAATCCGGGGGGAGACCCAGTACTTC. Translation: CASSEIRGETQYF.

V usage is TRBV14 and J usage is TRBJ1-3, with D unclear. Germline CDR1 and CDR2: SGHDN and FVKESK. Trimming stripped 3 bases from V and 7 bases from J, with 7 bases between. CDR3 size: 12 residues. For the CDR3, the DNA is TGTGCCAGCAGCCAGACGCGGAACACCATATATTTT. Translating gives CASSQTRNTIYF.

The chain recombines TRBV6-2 or TRBV6-3 with TRBJ2-2; D not resolved. The CDR3 runs to 12 residues. Germline V CDR1 and CDR2: MNHEY, SVGEGT. V was cut by 4 bases and J by 5 bases, with 5 bases left in between. CDR3 loop: CASSSNTGELFF. The CDR3 nucleotides read TGTGCCAGCAGTTCTAATACCGGGGAGCTGTTTTTT.

The chain has TRBV6-5 and TRBJ1-1; no reliable D call. This CDR3 has 14 residues. The V gene's germline CDR1 is MNHEY and CDR2 SVGAGI. The germline V and J ends were trimmed by 7 bases and 0 bases, with 12 bases remaining between them. In nucleotides, the CDR3 is TGTGCCAGCATCGACGGGGTTGTGAACACTGAAGCTTTCTTT. Translation gives CASIDGVVNTEAFF.

DNA for the CDR3: TGTGCCAGCAGTGTAATTAAGGGGCTGGCTACTAATGAAAAACTGTTTTTT. Its protein is CASSVIKGLATNEKLFF. The chain joins TRBV28 to TRBJ1-4; D might be TRBD1 (5 bases). Germline V gene sequence: CDR1 MDHEN, CDR2 SYDVKM. This CDR3 region has 17 residues. V shed 5 bases and J shed 2 bases, with 18 bases lying between them.

The J gene is TRBJ2-7, the V gene TRBV30; possible D gene TRBD2, 6 bases. Germline-derived CDR1 and CDR2 are GTSNPN and SVGIG (reference sequence). The length of the CDR3 is 13 residues. V was pared by 4 bases and J by 1 base, with 11 bases between. Here the CDR3 DNA reads TGTGCCTGGAACCGGGGACTGTCCTACGAGCAGTACTTC. Its protein product is CAWNRGLSYEQYF.

To note about this clone: The same CDR3 arises from other DNA sequences in this sample as well. This chain connects TRBV2 to TRBJ2-1, with TRBD2 matching over 8 bases. V gave up 1 base and J gave up 3 bases; unmatched junction bases: 2. Per the germline V gene, CDR1 is SNHLY and CDR2 is FYNNEI. This CDR3 has 15 residues. The CDR3 loop reads CASSEGLAGYNEQFF. The CDR3 DNA sequence: TGTGCCAGCAGTGAAGGGCTAGCGGGCTACAATGAGCAGTTCTTC.

The chain joins TRBV6-5 to TRBJ1-5, with TRBD1 as a possible D gene (5 bases). Trimming left V 2 bases short and J 5 bases short, with 16 bases between. Germline CDR1 and CDR2: MNHEY and SVGAGI. The CDR3 is 16 residues long. CDR3 residues: CASSYVGEGIDQPQHF. The CDR3 DNA reads TGTGCCAGCAGTTACGTAGGGGAGGGCATAGATCAGCCCCAGCATTTT.

The chain employs TRBV19 and TRBJ1-5; D unresolved. This CDR3 has 16 amino acids. Germline V gives CDR1 LNHDA, CDR2 SQIVND (reference sequence). Trimming stripped 2 bases from V and 1 base from J, with 12 bases between. The chain's CDR3 is CASSIIRTSSNQPQHF. As DNA, the CDR3 is TGTGCCAGTAGTATAATCCGGACTTCCAGCAATCAGCCCCAGCATTTT.

This clone was recorded once. The gene calls are TRBV4-1 and TRBJ2-1; 8 positions agree with TRBD1. The CDR3 extends over 14 amino acids. Per germline, CDR1 MGHRA and CDR2 YSYEKL. With V trimmed by 6 bases and J by 2 bases, 3 bases remained unmatched. The CDR3 loop reads CASRDRGPYNEQFF. CDR3 in DNA: TGCGCCAGCAGAGACAGGGGCCCCTACAATGAGCAGTTCTTC.

This clone was seen just once. V and J are TRBV18 and TRBJ1-1; 8 nucleotides line up with TRBD1. The germline V gene encodes CDR1 KGHSH and CDR2 LQKENI. CDR3 length equals 15 residues. With 3 bases clipped from V and 1 base from J, the junction kept 4 bases outside the gene matches. CDR3 sequence: CASSPPGTGNTEAFF. The CDR3 coding sequence is TGTGCCAGCTCACCGCCCGGGACAGGGAACACTGAAGCTTTCTTT.

V is TRBV2 and J is TRBJ2-7; TRBD1 agrees at 7 bases. CDR1 is SNHLY, CDR2 FYNNEI, per germline. V shed 4 bases and J 2 bases; nucleotides not matched to a gene: 8. The CDR3 loop spans 15 amino acids. The DNA for the CDR3 is TGTGCCAGCAGTGGAGAGACAGGGAGCACCTACGAGCAGTACTTC. It translates to CASSGETGSTYEQYF.

This rearrangement joins TRBV19 to TRBJ1-3; TRBD1 is a possible D gene (5 bases). The germline V and J ends were trimmed by 3 bases and 1 base, with 16 bases remaining between them. Germline assignment: CDR1 LNHDA and CDR2 SQIVND (reference sequence). This CDR3 has 17 amino acids. This chain's CDR3 is CASSIDRTLESGNTIYF. The DNA for the CDR3 is TGTGCCAGTAGTATCGACCGGACACTTGAATCTGGAAACACCATATATTTT.

The chain links TRBV6-5 to TRBJ2-7, with 11 bases fitting TRBD1. Germline V gene data show CDR1 as MNHEY and CDR2 as SVGAGI. The J segment lost 6 bases and the V segment lost 4 bases, leaving 5 bases of the junction unmatched. CDR3 length: 14 amino acids. Here the CDR3 DNA reads TGTGCCAGCAGTTCGGGACAGGGGGTCGTCGAGCAGTACTTC. Amino acids: CASSSGQGVVEQYF.

This CDR3 is CASTKLRGTGNYDEQYF. DNA of the CDR3: TGTGCCAGCACCAAACTTAGAGGGACAGGGAACTACGACGAGCAGTACTTC. The rearrangement uses TRBV5-8 and TRBJ2-7, with TRBD1 identical over 9 bases. Trimming removed 6 bases from V and 5 bases from J; junction bases left unmatched: 18. Germline loops: CDR1 SGHTS, CDR2 YDEGEE. The CDR3 sequence is 17 residues long.

This chain joins TRBV7-8 and TRBJ2-3; maybe TRBD2 (7 bases). Germline-derived CDR1 and CDR2 are SGHVS and FQNEAQ. Trimming took off 2 bases at V and 1 base at J, with 16 bases between the two ends. The CDR3 consists of 17 residues. Written as DNA, the CDR3 is TGTGCCAGCAGCTTATCGTCTCGGGGGGCTGGCACAGATACGCAGTATTTT. This encodes CASSLSSRGAGTDTQYF.

The chain uses TRBV3-1 (or the pseudogene TRBV3-2) and TRBJ1-4; 7 bases fit TRBD1. The CDR3 loop spans 12 amino acids. CDR1 and CDR2 (germline): LGHDT, YNNKEL (reference sequence). Unmatched junction bases numbered 7, after V lost 4 bases and J lost 14 bases. The CDR3 reads CASSLGDSRLFF. The CDR3 DNA is TGTGCCAGCAGCCTCGGGGACAGCAGGCTGTTTTTT.

CDR3 loop: CASSRAGAPRAQYF. CDR3 DNA: TGTGCCAGTAGCCGAGCGGGAGCCCCTCGTGCGCAGTATTTT. The genes are TRBV19 and TRBJ2-3, with 8 bases fitting TRBD2. There are 14 residues in the CDR3. Germline V gives CDR1 LNHDA, CDR2 SQIVND (reference sequence). Trimming removed 6 bases from V and 10 bases from J; junction bases left unmatched: 12.